This TCR beta chain was observed in a study of CD8+ T cells in alopecia areata. Study observations and caveats: Sequencing of scalp samples also captures resident alphabeta T cells of normal skin. Across lesional scalp, and particularly alopecia totalis/universalis, clonality surpassed that of normal scalp. Mouse data revealed clearer TCR sharing than patient data did, a gap possibly tied to HLA.

As the sequencing template, cDNA was produced by extracting RNA and reverse transcribing it. Assay: immunoSEQ multiplex PCR; the TCRdb copy retains only in-frame clones and omits some. The sample carries 200,000 to 250,000 clones, 35% to 45% recorded once. The V gene's germline CDR1 is MDHEN and CDR2 SYDVKM. The CDR3 covers 14 residues. The trim removed 6 bases at V and 4 bases at J, leaving 7 bases unmatched. Indicated treatment: oral pan-JAK inhibitor, 5-10 mg twice daily. Isolation of CD4+ and CD8+ T cells from PBMCs was achieved by sorting. This clone was seen a handful of times. Its matching antigen is unknown.

The sequencing used CD4+ T cells sorted from blood, collected between weeks 30 and 35, from a patient treated with tofacitinib. This clonotype originated in a human donor with alopecia areata. The rearrangement uses TRBV28 and TRBJ1-2; TRBD1 aligns across 8 bases. The CDR3 DNA reads as TGTGCCAGCAGGGGGACAGGACTTCTCTATGGCTACACCTTC. Its protein is CASRGTGLLYGYTF.